The rows below give T cell receptor beta chains drawn from one sample of a study of early T cells in non-severe SARS-CoV-2 infection. TCRdb reprocessed the 5' RACE reads via MiXCR and lists one record per CDR3 protein. The sample records about 60,000 distinct CDR3 sequences, more than 8.5% being singletons. The material sequenced was whole blood. The receptors stem from an adult who was a healthcare worker with PCR-confirmed SARS-CoV-2 infection or an uninfected control (not recorded which). Both conserved end residues are part of each CDR3. D genes are given only for firm matches. Some rows have no size entry. The others give once, few or many, or a class for an expanded clone.

V,D,J,size,CDR3,DNA
TRBV7-2,TRBD1,TRBJ2-7,NA,CASSLVPGTGAEQYF,TGTGCCAGCAGCTTAGTCCCCGGGACAGGGGCCGAGCAGTACTTC
TRBV5-4,NA,TRBJ1-2,few,CASGLRDTYGYTF,TGTGCCAGCGGGCTCCGGGACACCTATGGCTACACCTTC
TRBV6-2/TRBV6-3,TRBD2,TRBJ2-7,many,CASGAGGYEQYF,TGTGCCAGCGGAGCGGGAGGTTACGAGCAGTACTTC
TRBV2,TRBD1,TRBJ2-1,many,CASRGQGGNEQFF,TGTGCCAGCAGGGGACAGGGGGGGAATGAGCAGTTCTTC
TRBV19,TRBD1,TRBJ1-5,NA,CASRTGRQPQHF,TGTGCCAGTAGGACAGGGAGGCAGCCCCAGCATTTT
TRBV7-2,NA,TRBJ2-3,many,CASSLRTDTQYF,TGTGCCAGCAGCTTAAGGACAGATACGCAGTATTTT
TRBV5-1,NA,TRBJ2-5,many,CASSLGAWANQESETQYF,TGCGCCAGCAGCTTGGGTGCTTGGGCGAATCAAGAGTCTGAGACCCAGTACTTC
TRBV29-1,TRBD2,TRBJ2-3,few,CSVETLAGLDTQYF,TGCAGCGTTGAGACTCTAGCGGGTTTAGATACGCAGTATTTT
TRBV6-1,TRBD1,TRBJ1-5,NA,CASRAQGEYQPQHF,TGTGCCAGCAGAGCACAGGGGGAGTATCAGCCCCAGCATTTT
TRBV14,NA,TRBJ2-2,few,CASSQDTGNTGELFF,TGTGCCAGCAGCCAAGATACAGGGAACACCGGGGAGCTGTTTTTT
TRBV4-1,NA,TRBJ2-1,many,CASSQLGGPSNEQFF,TGCGCCAGCAGCCAACTGGGAGGACCCTCCAATGAGCAGTTCTTC
TRBV6-4,NA,TRBJ1-5,NA,CASSELGDGQPQHF,TGTGCCAGCAGCGAGTTAGGGGACGGGCAGCCCCAGCATTTT
TRBV5-1,NA,TRBJ2-1,many,CASSLIGHEGNEQFF,TGCGCCAGCAGCTTGATTGGACATGAGGGCAATGAGCAGTTCTTC
TRBV20-1,NA,TRBJ2-1,few,CSAPDGNEQFF,TGCAGTGCTCCGGATGGGAATGAGCAGTTCTTC
TRBV12-3/TRBV12-4,TRBD1,TRBJ2-1,many,CASSFGQGSGNEQFF,TGTGCCAGCAGTTTTGGACAGGGCTCTGGGAATGAGCAGTTCTTC
TRBV6-2/TRBV6-3,TRBD2,TRBJ2-1,many,CASSYMYLGLAEYNEQFF,TGTGCCAGCAGTTACATGTATCTTGGGCTAGCGGAATACAATGAGCAGTTCTTC
TRBV16,NA,TRBJ1-1,many,CASSQFSRGVMRAFF,TGTGCCAGCAGCCAATTTTCCAGGGGCGTTATGCGAGCTTTCTTT
TRBV14,NA,TRBJ2-7,many,CASSQGTSFSEQYF,TGTGCCAGCAGCCAAGGGACAAGCTTTTCCGAGCAGTACTTC
TRBV19,TRBD2,TRBJ2-1,NA,CASSPPRRLAGGRNEQFF,TGTGCCAGTAGTCCTCCGAGAAGACTAGCGGGAGGGAGAAATGAGCAGTTCTTC
TRBV3-1,NA,TRBJ1-1,many,CASSLAGFGAFF,TGTGCCAGCAGTCTTGCGGGGTTCGGCGCTTTCTTT
TRBV7-3,NA,TRBJ1-1,few,CASSPSLNTEAFF,TGTGCCAGCAGCCCTAGCCTGAACACTGAAGCTTTCTTT
TRBV11-2,NA,TRBJ1-1,many,CASSLGGGRTEAFF,TGTGCCAGCAGCTTAGGAGGGGGAAGGACTGAAGCTTTCTTT
TRBV11-1,TRBD2,TRBJ2-1,many,CASSYREGLHEQFF,TGTGCCAGCAGCTATCGGGAGGGGCTGCATGAGCAGTTCTTC
TRBV19,TRBD1,TRBJ2-5,many,CASSNSGGLETQYF,TGTGCCAGTAGTAACTCAGGGGGCTTAGAGACCCAGTACTTC
TRBV6-5,NA,TRBJ1-2,many,CASSSNQGFYGYTF,TGTGCCAGCAGTTCAAACCAGGGATTCTATGGCTACACCTTC
TRBV29-1,TRBD2,TRBJ2-3,NA,CSVTSGTSGRDTQYF,TGCAGCGTTACCTCCGGGACTAGCGGGAGAGATACGCAGTATTTT
TRBV7-2,TRBD2,TRBJ2-1,few,CARGSGRSVNEQFF,TGTGCCAGGGGAAGCGGGAGATCGGTCAATGAGCAGTTCTTC
TRBV29-1,NA,TRBJ2-5,NA,CSGEGTVQETQYF,TGCAGCGGGGAGGGGACAGTCCAAGAGACCCAGTACTTC
TRBV20-1,NA,TRBJ2-7,many,CSASGRNSYEQYF,TGCAGTGCTAGTGGGCGGAACTCCTACGAGCAGTACTTC
TRBV6-5,TRBD2,TRBJ2-2,NA,CASSGLAGGRTGELFF,TGTGCCAGCAGTGGTCTAGCGGGAGGGCGCACCGGGGAGCTGTTTTTT
TRBV7-6,NA,TRBJ2-7,many,CASSSTLGEQYF,TGTGCCAGCAGCTCCACCTTGGGCGAGCAGTACTTC
TRBV18,TRBD2,TRBJ2-1,medium-sized,CASSRAAGEILINEQFF,TGTGCCAGCTCACGCGCAGCGGGAGAAATCCTAATCAATGAGCAGTTCTTC
TRBV7-2,TRBD1,TRBJ1-1,many,CASSRTGVWTEAFF,TGTGCCAGCAGCCGAACAGGGGTGTGGACTGAAGCTTTCTTT
TRBV2,TRBD2,TRBJ2-5,many,CASKFGLAETQYF,TGTGCCAGCAAATTCGGACTAGCAGAGACCCAGTACTTC
TRBV27,TRBD2,TRBJ2-7,few,CASSFSGSSEQYF,TGTGCCAGCAGTTTCAGCGGGAGTAGCGAGCAGTACTTC
TRBV5-6,NA,TRBJ2-5,few,CASSLTGTGLETQYF,TGTGCCAGCAGCTTGACAGGGACTGGTTTGGAGACCCAGTACTTC
TRBV7-2,NA,TRBJ1-1,NA,CASSFGGSTKAFF,TGTGCCAGCAGCTTCGGGGGCAGTACTAAAGCTTTCTTT
TRBV14,NA,TRBJ2-5,many,CASSQGAIGQGQETQYF,TGTGCCAGCAGCCAAGGAGCGATAGGGCAGGGCCAAGAGACCCAGTACTTC
TRBV6-2/TRBV6-3,NA,TRBJ1-3,few,CASNLGFSGNTIYF,TGTGCCAGCAACCTGGGATTCTCTGGAAACACCATATATTTT
TRBV5-1,TRBD2,TRBJ2-7,many,CASSLDGSGIYEQYF,TGCGCCAGCAGCTTGGATGGTAGCGGGATCTACGAGCAGTACTTC
TRBV29-1,TRBD2,TRBJ2-3,many,CSVGSGSTTDTQYF,TGCAGCGTTGGTAGCGGGAGCACCACAGATACGCAGTATTTT
TRBV10-3,TRBD2,TRBJ2-1,many,CAIGLAGVNEQFF,TGTGCCATTGGACTAGCGGGAGTCAATGAGCAGTTCTTC
TRBV3-1,NA,TRBJ2-3,many,CASSQVGARTDTQYF,TGTGCCAGCAGCCAAGTGGGCGCGCGAACAGATACGCAGTATTTT
TRBV7-6,NA,TRBJ2-7,many,CASSSPYEQYF,TGTGCCAGCAGCTCCCCCTACGAGCAGTACTTC
TRBV20-1,TRBD2,TRBJ2-7,many,CSVSGGRWNEQYF,TGCAGTGTTAGTGGCGGGAGATGGAACGAGCAGTACTTC
TRBV29-1,NA,TRBJ1-1,few,CSADRSSTEAFF,TGCAGCGCTGACCGGAGTTCCACTGAAGCTTTCTTT
TRBV2,TRBD2,TRBJ2-7,many,CASRASGRLSYEQYF,TGTGCCAGCAGGGCTAGCGGGAGGTTGTCCTACGAGCAGTACTTC
TRBV20-1,NA,TRBJ1-1,NA,CSAPPRGGRTEAFF,TGCAGTGCTCCCCCGAGAGGGGGAAGGACTGAAGCTTTCTTT
TRBV18,NA,TRBJ2-7,many,CASSPLVGASYEQYF,TGTGCCAGCTCACCACTGGTGGGAGCCTCCTACGAGCAGTACTTC
TRBV5-4,TRBD2,TRBJ2-5,many,CASSLELAGVGEETQYF,TGTGCCAGCAGCTTGGAGCTAGCGGGAGTGGGGGAAGAGACCCAGTACTTC
TRBV6-1,NA,TRBJ1-1,few,CASSWAFVTEAFF,TGTGCCAGCAGTTGGGCGTTCGTTACTGAAGCTTTCTTT
TRBV12-3/TRBV12-4,TRBD1,TRBJ2-1,many,CASRRAPTGVGNEQFF,TGTGCCAGCAGACGAGCTCCGACAGGGGTCGGCAATGAGCAGTTCTTC
TRBV7-8,TRBD1,TRBJ2-6,many,CASSSRTGTGGANVLTF,TGTGCCAGCAGCTCTCGGACAGGGACTGGCGGGGCCAACGTCCTGACTTTC
TRBV30,NA,TRBJ1-2,NA,CAWGLGVGGYTF,TGTGCCTGGGGGCTCGGGGTTGGTGGCTACACCTTC
TRBV5-1,NA,TRBJ2-3,NA,CASSLGTPDTQYF,TGCGCCAGCAGCTTGGGTACTCCAGATACGCAGTATTTT
TRBV9,NA,TRBJ2-6,few,CASSVGEGAGANVLTF,TGTGCCAGCAGCGTAGGAGAGGGGGCTGGGGCCAACGTCCTGACTTTC